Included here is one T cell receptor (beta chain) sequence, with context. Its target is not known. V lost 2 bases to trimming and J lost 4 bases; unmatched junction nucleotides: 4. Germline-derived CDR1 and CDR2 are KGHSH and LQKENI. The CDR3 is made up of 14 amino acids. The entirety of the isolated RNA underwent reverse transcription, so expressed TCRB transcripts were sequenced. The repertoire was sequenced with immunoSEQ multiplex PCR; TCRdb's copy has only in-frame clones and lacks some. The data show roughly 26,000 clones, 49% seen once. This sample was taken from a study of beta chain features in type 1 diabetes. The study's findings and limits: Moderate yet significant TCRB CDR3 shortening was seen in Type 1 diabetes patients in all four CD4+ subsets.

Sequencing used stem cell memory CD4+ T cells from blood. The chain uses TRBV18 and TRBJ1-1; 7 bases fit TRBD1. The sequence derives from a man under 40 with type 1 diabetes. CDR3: CASSPETGFTEAFF. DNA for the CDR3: TGTGCCAGCTCACCAGAGACAGGGTTCACTGAAGCTTTCTTT.